At least ten counts were recorded for the clone carrying this T cell receptor (beta chain). The sample originates from a study of CD8 T cells in ankylosing spondylitis. The CDR3 is made up of 14 amino acids. Trimming cost V 7 bases and J 2 bases, with 15 bases left between them. The germline V gene has CDR1 SNHLY and CDR2 FYNNEI. TCRdb fed the 5' RACE reads into MiXCR, producing one record per CDR3 protein. The table includes about 240,000 distinct CDR3 sequences, less than 10% detected once. The TCR originated in a male donor with ankylosing spondylitis or in good health (not recorded which). The sample consisted of blood, either unsorted or a sorted T cell fraction (not recorded which). The V gene is TRBV2, the J gene TRBJ2-7, with D possibly being TRBD1 or TRBD2 (6 bases each). As DNA, the CDR3 is TGTGCCAGCAAAGGTGGGGGGCTTACCTACGAGCAGTACTTC. Residues: CASKGGGLTYEQYF.